This paragraph reports one TCR beta chain. The primer mix had 60 V beta and 13 J beta primers. Clones were sequenced by immunoSEQ multiplex PCR, and TCRdb holds only the in-frame ones, with some missing. The table lists some 90,000 clones, 70% to 90% of them singletons. The CDR3 runs to 13 residues. CDR1 and CDR2 from the germline V gene are MNHEY and SVGAGI. The V and J ends lost 6 bases and 8 bases, in that order; junction bases with no gene match: 5. This sample's time point: after dendritic cell vaccination, including at tumor progression/relapse. The data belong to a study of glioma-infiltrating T cells after dendritic cell vaccination.

This sample comprised blood, obtained after dendritic cell vaccination. The sequence was collected from a human donor with glioblastoma. The V and J genes are TRBV6-5 and TRBJ2-1; 9 bases match TRBD2. The CDR3 coding sequence is TGTGCCAGCAGACGCATAGCGGGGGATGAGCAGTTCTTC. This encodes CASRRIAGDEQFF.